A single sample is the source of the 8 T cell receptor beta chains below, sequenced in a study of OX40 agonist ivuxolimab in advanced cancers. Libraries were prepared by immunoSEQ multiplex PCR; TCRdb keeps only in-frame clonotypes and omits some of them. The sample lists 80,000 to 100,000 clones; under 95% were seen once. Sequencing used CD4+ or CD8+ T cells sorted from blood, obtained in a trial of the OX40 agonist ivuxolimab. All receptors derive from an adult with an advanced solid tumor such as melanoma, head and neck, liver or kidney cancer.

The chain employs TRBV5-5 and TRBJ2-1; no definite D call. The CDR3 is 16 residues long. The germline V and J ends were trimmed by 3 bases and 4 bases, with 17 bases remaining between them. CDR1 SGHKS and CDR2 YYEKEE come from the germline V gene (reference sequence). The CDR3 nucleotides read TGTGCCAGCAGCTCCACCGTGAATTTCGGGTACAATGAGCAGTTCTTC. Amino acids: CASSSTVNFGYNEQFF. The full variable domain, its missing parts supplied by reference TRBV5-5 and TRBJ2-1, is DAGVTQSPTHLIKTRGQQVTLRCSPISGHKSVSWYQQVLGQGPQFIFQYYEKEERGRGNFPDRFSARQFPNYSSELNVNALLLGDSALYLCASSSTVNFGYNEQFFGPGTRLTVL.

This clone was picked up one time. The J gene is TRBJ2-1, the V gene TRBV7-2, with TRBD2 matching over 10 bases. The CDR3 has 16 amino acids. V was clipped by 1 base and J by 2 bases; unmatched bases: 2. CDR1 is SGHTA, CDR2 FQGNSA, per germline. CDR3 DNA sequence: TGTGCCAGCAGCTTAGTACTAGCGGGACCCTACAATGAGCAGTTCTTC. The encoded protein is CASSLVLAGPYNEQFF.

This clone is a singleton in its sample. The chain carries TRBV28 and TRBJ2-2; no reliable D call. V lost 8 bases and J lost 1, with 2 bases in between. The CDR3 runs to 11 residues. Germline V gene sequence: CDR1 MDHEN, CDR2 SYDVKM. CDR3 sequence (DNA): TGTGCCAGCTTGAACACCGGGGAGCTGTTTTTT. It specifies CASLNTGELFF.

The J gene is TRBJ2-7, the V gene TRBV5-1; the D gene could be TRBD1 or TRBD2 (5 bases each). V was trimmed by 3 bases and J by 7 bases, leaving 17 bases between them. Per the germline V gene, CDR1 is SGHRS and CDR2 is YFSETQ. The CDR3 has 14 amino acids. This CDR3 is CASSWDGSSGEQYF. The CDR3 coding sequence is TGCGCCAGCAGCTGGGACGGGTCCTCGGGGGAGCAGTACTTC.

The V gene is TRBV7-9, the J gene TRBJ2-5; D is possibly TRBD1 (5 bases). CDR3 length equals 15 residues. V gave up 5 bases and J gave up 2 bases, with 15 bases separating them. CDR1 and CDR2 (germline): SEHNR, FQNEAQ (reference sequence). CDR3 bases: TGTGCCAGCAGCACCGCGACAGACACACAAGAGACCCAGTACTTC. Residues: CASSTATDTQETQYF.

In nucleotides, the CDR3 is TGCAGCGTTCTGTCCCGGTGGGGAAACACCATATATTTT. The encoded protein is CSVLSRWGNTIYF. This chain links TRBV29-1 with TRBJ1-3; D gene ambiguous. Per the germline V gene, CDR1 is SQVTM and CDR2 is ANQGSEA. The CDR3 runs 13 residues. V lost 5 bases, J lost 4 bases, and 12 bases lay in between.

The chain couples TRBV14 to TRBJ2-1; a possible D gene is TRBD2 (6 bases). V lost 4 bases and J lost 5, with 15 bases in between. CDR3 length: 15 residues. Per the germline V gene, CDR1 is SGHDN and CDR2 is FVKESK. The CDR3 loop reads CASSLPGGGHNEQFF. In nucleotides, the CDR3 is TGTGCCAGCAGCCTCCCCGGGGGTGGACACAATGAGCAGTTCTTC.

The chain links TRBV5-1 to TRBJ2-6; TRBD1 might be the D (6 bases). In germline, CDR1 is SGHRS, CDR2 YFSETQ. V dropped 5 bases and J dropped 0 bases, with 9 bases sitting between them. CDR3 length equals 15 residues. The CDR3 sequence: CASRQGLSGANVLTF. Here the CDR3 DNA reads TGCGCCAGCAGACAGGGCCTCTCTGGGGCCAACGTCCTGACTTTC.